This entry describes one TCR beta chain. This clonotype was found a few times. No antigen is known for it. No per-base quality is available; no much larger clone lies one base away. To demonstrate the VDJtools post-analysis software, the study profiled TCR beta repertoires from the peripheral blood of 13 young patients with multiple sclerosis. Multiple sclerosis patients were children and adolescents aged roughly 6 to 17 years. V trim: 4 bases; J trim: 2 bases; unmatched bases: 5. The CDR3 goes from the cysteine to the phenylalanine over 16 residues. Of all the DNA, just the CDR3 is kept, 48 bases in frame from base 1. The sample is drawn from a study of post-analysis software for immune sequencing data (dated by TCRdb to the mid-2010s). With regard to the full study: Disease courses on record covered relapsing-remitting, secondary progressive and progressive-relapsing multiple sclerosis, though some patients had no subtype annotation. The patient repertoires were compared against 11 previously published healthy control repertoires obtained from donors aged roughly 6 to 28 years. A subset of samples was prepared in parallel using single-end sample barcoding, then pooled and co-amplified after Illumina adapter ligation.

Broad study findings and their caveats: Direct clustering with F measure revealed strong co-clustering of samples prepared in the same batch, which led to a batch-effect correction. Patients showed significantly higher frequencies than controls for a handful of TRBV segments, among them TRBV5-6, TRBV5-1 and TRBV20-1. Compared with controls, multiple sclerosis patients had significantly lower normalized Chao1 diversity, a finding suggesting substantial peripheral T-cell clonal expansion. The control group was slightly older than the multiple sclerosis patient group.

The library was built by means of PCR. Sequencing was carried out with an Illumina HiSeq 2500. Unique molecular identifiers were incorporated into TCR beta cDNA libraries to reduce PCR and sequencing biases. Every 1 to 10 million input T cells yielded roughly 0.5 million cDNA molecules, meaning each molecule approximated one T cell. The same protocol used for the earlier healthy control dataset was applied to prepare and sequence the patient libraries. Within a given batch, samples were prepared together, multiplexed and sequenced on the same HiSeq lane. The paper's data handling went like this. MIGEC was used to process the raw barcoded reads, and molecular identifier groups with only a single read were discarded before consensus assembly and CDR3 extraction. Clonotype tables were post-analysed with VDJtools, normalizing diversity by down-sampling all datasets to the smallest sample size. Repertoire overlap clustering matched CDR3 amino acid but not nucleotide sequences to correct batch-related cross-sample contamination. TCRdb itself trimmed the public reads at Q25 with fastp, ran MiXCR and retained productive beta chains. Every distinct CDR3 protein forms one entry, paired with its most common genes and DNA. Clone size and V and J calls follow TCRdb, not the original study. This sample has a few hundred thousand distinct CDR3 sequences in its table, and less than 40% of those were observed once. Under 9% of the sample is in the top ten clones.

Sequencing was done on a sample of blood. This TCR derives from a girl aged 2-10 years with multiple sclerosis. The chain couples TRBV12-3 or TRBV12-4 to TRBJ1-5, and 10 junction bases match TRBD1. CDR3 sequence: CASSSWTGGGNQPQHF. Here is the DNA: TGTGCCAGCAGTTCCTGGACAGGGGGTGGCAATCAGCCCCAGCATTTT.